The clone carrying this T cell receptor (beta chain) has at least ten counts. What it binds is not known. Peripheral blood was collected from the related graft donor on the marrow donation day. The data originate from a study of T cells after posttransplantation cyclophosphamide. Findings and limits, study-wide: TRB clonality was highly associated with recipient CMV seropositivity and reactivation.

Sequenced by immunoSEQ multiplex PCR; TCRdb stores in-frame clones only, minus some. Recorded here are under 45,000 clones, with no singletons, and the ten leading clones hold more than 4.5%. With 2 bases removed from V and 1 base from J, the gap between germline ends came to 14 bases. The CDR3 totals 16 residues. Per germline, CDR1 ENHRY and CDR2 SYGVKD. The TCR comes from a man aged 30 to 45 in good health and a related stem cell transplant donor. The V call is TRBV10-3, the J call TRBJ1-1; D possibly corresponds to TRBD1 (5 bases). The material sequenced was PBMCs. CDR3 nucleotides: TGTGCCATCAGTGAGCGAGGGGTCGGAGCGAACACTGAAGCTTTCTTT. Translated, it gives CAISERGVGANTEAFF.